These T cell receptor beta chains were read from a single sample in a study of T cell changes during pregnancy in multiple sclerosis. This table comes from immunoSEQ multiplex PCR, and its TCRdb copy is limited to in-frame clones, with some not included. The sample holds 60,000 to 90,000 clones, 70% to 90% seen once. The specimen comprised peripheral blood, sampled before pregnancy. These receptors originate from a female donor with multiple sclerosis, enrolled in a pregnancy study. CDR3s include the opening cysteine and the closing phenylalanine or tryptophan. D genes are given only for firm matches. Clone size is stated in some rows and not others, as once, few, many or a class when expanded.

j_gene: TRBJ2-5
d_gene: -
v_gene: TRBV5-1
abundance: -
CDR3nt: TGCGCCAGCAGCCCGGGACAACTGCGGGAGACCCAGTACTTC
CDR3aa: CASSPGQLRETQYF

j_gene: TRBJ2-3
d_gene: -
v_gene: TRBV27
abundance: -
CDR3nt: TGTGCCAGCAGGTCTGAGGGCGGCTTCTCCCAAGATACGCAGTATTTT
CDR3aa: CASRSEGGFSQDTQYF

j_gene: TRBJ1-4
d_gene: -
v_gene: TRBV19
abundance: -
CDR3nt: TGTGCCAGTAGTATAGGCGGGACCCCTAGGGAGAATGAAAAACTGTTTTTT
CDR3aa: CASSIGGTPRENEKLFF

j_gene: TRBJ2-1
d_gene: TRBD1
v_gene: TRBV18
abundance: once
CDR3nt: TGTGCCAGCTCACCAGACAGGGGGTCCTACAATGAGCAGTTCTTC
CDR3aa: CASSPDRGSYNEQFF

j_gene: TRBJ2-7
d_gene: TRBD2
v_gene: TRBV5-1
abundance: -
CDR3nt: TGCGCCAGCAGCCAGGGACTAGCCGAACCCTACGAGCAGTACTTC
CDR3aa: CASSQGLAEPYEQYF

j_gene: TRBJ1-2
d_gene: -
v_gene: TRBV5-6
abundance: -
CDR3nt: TGTGCCAGCAGCTTGATGGTGGCGGCAGGGCCTGGGGGCTACACCTTC
CDR3aa: CASSLMVAAGPGGYTF

j_gene: TRBJ2-7
d_gene: TRBD1
v_gene: TRBV30
abundance: -
CDR3nt: TGTGCCTGGAGCATGGGACAGGGCTGGGCCTACGAGCAGTACTTC
CDR3aa: CAWSMGQGWAYEQYF

j_gene: TRBJ2-6
d_gene: -
v_gene: TRBV19
abundance: -
CDR3nt: TGTGCCAGTAGCGAATACACAGGGACTGGGGCCAACGTCCTGACTTTC
CDR3aa: CASSEYTGTGANVLTF

j_gene: TRBJ1-4
d_gene: TRBD1
v_gene: TRBV6-6
abundance: -
CDR3nt: TGTGCCAGCAGTTTGACCCAGGGGGCGCTTAGTGAAAAACTGTTTTTT
CDR3aa: CASSLTQGALSEKLFF

j_gene: TRBJ2-5
d_gene: -
v_gene: TRBV5-1
abundance: -
CDR3nt: TGCGCCAGCAGCTCAAATCGGGCCTCAGGGGAGACCCAGTACTTC
CDR3aa: CASSSNRASGETQYF

j_gene: TRBJ1-2
d_gene: -
v_gene: TRBV15
abundance: -
CDR3nt: TGTGCCACCAGCAGAGATATTAGGTCAGGGAACTATGGCTACACCTTC
CDR3aa: CATSRDIRSGNYGYTF

j_gene: TRBJ2-1
d_gene: -
v_gene: TRBV7-2
abundance: -
CDR3nt: TGTGCCAGCAGCTGGGACTTCTCCTACAATGAGCAGTTCTTC
CDR3aa: CASSWDFSYNEQFF

j_gene: TRBJ2-5
d_gene: TRBD1
v_gene: TRBV14
abundance: -
CDR3nt: TGTGCCAGCAGCCAAGTAGGGGGCGGAGAGACCCAGTACTTC
CDR3aa: CASSQVGGGETQYF

j_gene: TRBJ2-7
d_gene: -
v_gene: TRBV6-6
abundance: -
CDR3nt: TGTGCCAGCAGTTACGTCCTCTACGAGCAGTACTTC
CDR3aa: CASSYVLYEQYF

j_gene: TRBJ2-3
d_gene: TRBD2
v_gene: TRBV9
abundance: -
CDR3nt: TGTGCCAGCAGCGTCCAACTAGCGGGGGTTACGCAGTATTTT
CDR3aa: CASSVQLAGVTQYF

j_gene: TRBJ1-6
d_gene: -
v_gene: TRBV2
abundance: few
CDR3nt: TGTGCCAGCAGTGAAGCTAGGGCGGGAACCCTCCACTTT
CDR3aa: CASSEARAGTLHF

j_gene: TRBJ2-3
d_gene: -
v_gene: TRBV6-6
abundance: -
CDR3nt: TGTGCCAGCGCAGTCGCCGGGGACTCGGGTACGCAGTATTTT
CDR3aa: CASAVAGDSGTQYF

j_gene: TRBJ1-6
d_gene: -
v_gene: TRBV5-1
abundance: -
CDR3nt: TGCGCCAGCAGCGGGGACATGAGCAATTCACCCCTCCACTTT
CDR3aa: CASSGDMSNSPLHF

j_gene: TRBJ1-6
d_gene: -
v_gene: TRBV28
abundance: -
CDR3nt: TGTGCCAGCAGTTTAGGCACTTCAGGGACACCCCTCCACTTT
CDR3aa: CASSLGTSGTPLHF

j_gene: TRBJ1-3
d_gene: -
v_gene: TRBV28
abundance: -
CDR3nt: TGTGCCAGCAGCGCGGGAAACACCATATATTTT
CDR3aa: CASSAGNTIYF

j_gene: TRBJ1-1
d_gene: TRBD1
v_gene: TRBV6-1
abundance: -
CDR3nt: TGTGCCAGCAGTTCCAGGACAGGGCTGAACACTGAAGCTTTCTTT
CDR3aa: CASSSRTGLNTEAFF

j_gene: TRBJ1-2
d_gene: TRBD1
v_gene: TRBV28
abundance: -
CDR3nt: TGTGCCAGCAGCGTGGACAGGGTAGTCTATGGCTACACCTTC
CDR3aa: CASSVDRVVYGYTF

j_gene: TRBJ1-1
d_gene: -
v_gene: TRBV30
abundance: -
CDR3nt: TGTGCCGGAACAAGGGGAGGTGAAGCTTTCTTT
CDR3aa: CAGTRGGEAFF

j_gene: TRBJ2-2
d_gene: TRBD2
v_gene: TRBV2
abundance: once
CDR3nt: TGTGCCAGCAGTGGACTAGCGGGGACCGGGGAGCTGTTTTTT
CDR3aa: CASSGLAGTGELFF

j_gene: TRBJ2-1
d_gene: -
v_gene: TRBV25-1
abundance: -
CDR3nt: TGTGCCAGCAGTGAACCCCGAGGGGGGGCCTACAATGAGCAGTTCTTC
CDR3aa: CASSEPRGGAYNEQFF

j_gene: TRBJ2-7
d_gene: TRBD1
v_gene: TRBV5-4
abundance: -
CDR3nt: TGTGCCAGCAGCTTGGGAGGACAGGGGCCGTACGAGCAGTACTTC
CDR3aa: CASSLGGQGPYEQYF

j_gene: TRBJ2-2
d_gene: TRBD2
v_gene: TRBV6-5
abundance: -
CDR3nt: TGTGCCAGCAGTTACGGCGCGGGGGGGCCTACCGGGGAGCTGTTTTTT
CDR3aa: CASSYGAGGPTGELFF

j_gene: TRBJ1-1
d_gene: -
v_gene: TRBV2
abundance: -
CDR3nt: TGTGCCAGCAACACAGGAGGGTTGAACACTGAAGCTTTCTTT
CDR3aa: CASNTGGLNTEAFF

j_gene: TRBJ1-1
d_gene: -
v_gene: TRBV30
abundance: -
CDR3nt: TGTGCCTGGAGTGTCCCCGACAGGAGGAACACTGAAGCTTTCTTT
CDR3aa: CAWSVPDRRNTEAFF

j_gene: TRBJ1-1
d_gene: -
v_gene: TRBV27
abundance: once
CDR3nt: TGTGCCAGCGGACACGGTAACACTGAAGCTTTCTTT
CDR3aa: CASGHGNTEAFF

j_gene: TRBJ1-1
d_gene: -
v_gene: TRBV5-4
abundance: -
CDR3nt: TGTGCCAGCAGTTTCGGAGAGGGAGGGGAGGGGGGCACTGAAGCTTTCTTT
CDR3aa: CASSFGEGGEGGTEAFF

j_gene: TRBJ1-2
d_gene: TRBD1
v_gene: TRBV12-5
abundance: -
CDR3nt: TGTGCTAGTGGTTTGGTAGGGGGCAGGTTGATCTATGGCTACACCTTC
CDR3aa: CASGLVGGRLIYGYTF

j_gene: TRBJ2-1
d_gene: -
v_gene: TRBV2
abundance: -
CDR3nt: TGTGCCAGTAAACTTGACAACGCTAACAATGAGCAGTTCTTC
CDR3aa: CASKLDNANNEQFF

j_gene: TRBJ1-2
d_gene: -
v_gene: TRBV5-5
abundance: -
CDR3nt: TGTGCCAGCAGCTTGGGGGGCCAGGGCTATGGCTACACCTTC
CDR3aa: CASSLGGQGYGYTF

j_gene: TRBJ2-5
d_gene: -
v_gene: TRBV29-1
abundance: once
CDR3nt: TGCAGCGTCGGGTTGACTAGGACAGGACCGGAGACCCAGTACTTC
CDR3aa: CSVGLTRTGPETQYF

j_gene: TRBJ1-5
d_gene: -
v_gene: TRBV19
abundance: -
CDR3nt: TGTGCCAGTAGTCTTGGACAGCCCTATAGCAATCAGCCCCAGCATTTT
CDR3aa: CASSLGQPYSNQPQHF

j_gene: TRBJ2-3
d_gene: -
v_gene: TRBV6-4
abundance: few
CDR3nt: TGTGCCAGCAGTGATAGCGCGGGCACAGATACGCAGTATTTT
CDR3aa: CASSDSAGTDTQYF